These T cell receptor beta chains were read from a single sample in a study of technical replicates of blood from a handful of donors. Method: immunoSEQ multiplex PCR; TCRdb's copy keeps in-frame clones and lacks some. Here the sample spans 70,000 to 85,000 clones, roughly 96% being singletons. The sample taken for sequencing was T cells isolated from PBMCs. These TCRs come from a human donor in good health. CDR3s include the opening cysteine and the closing phenylalanine or tryptophan. The D gene is left open where the match is weak. Part of the rows lack a size; the others show once, few, many or a class for expanded clones.

d_gene: .
abundance: .
j_gene: TRBJ2-7
v_gene: TRBV19
CDR3nt: TGTGCCAGTAGTACGACAGCCCTATCCTACGAGCAGTACTTC
CDR3aa: CASSTTALSYEQYF

d_gene: .
abundance: .
j_gene: TRBJ2-1
v_gene: TRBV6-1
CDR3nt: TGTGCCAGTTCCCAGATGAGGCGGGGCAATGAGCAGTTCTTC
CDR3aa: CASSQMRRGNEQFF

d_gene: .
abundance: .
j_gene: TRBJ1-2
v_gene: TRBV11-2
CDR3nt: TGTGCCAGCAGACTCAACGGGGGGAACTATGGCTACACCTTC
CDR3aa: CASRLNGGNYGYTF

d_gene: .
abundance: .
j_gene: TRBJ2-7
v_gene: TRBV29-1
CDR3nt: TGCAGCGCCATAAGGGGTCGGGACGAGCAGTACTTC
CDR3aa: CSAIRGRDEQYF

d_gene: TRBD2
abundance: .
j_gene: TRBJ2-1
v_gene: TRBV4-2
CDR3nt: TGTGCCAGCAGCCAAGATCGACTAGCCTCTAACAATGAGCAGTTCTTC
CDR3aa: CASSQDRLASNNEQFF

d_gene: TRBD2
abundance: .
j_gene: TRBJ2-1
v_gene: TRBV6-5
CDR3nt: TGTGCCAGCAGTGGGACTAGCGGGGGGGCCAATGAGCAGTTCTTC
CDR3aa: CASSGTSGGANEQFF

d_gene: .
abundance: .
j_gene: TRBJ1-2
v_gene: TRBV2
CDR3nt: TGTGCCAGCAGAGGGGATGGGGGGGCAAGTGGCTACACCTTC
CDR3aa: CASRGDGGASGYTF

d_gene: .
abundance: .
j_gene: TRBJ2-7
v_gene: TRBV28
CDR3nt: TGTGCCAGCAGTTTTAGTGTGGAGCAGTACTTC
CDR3aa: CASSFSVEQYF

d_gene: .
abundance: .
j_gene: TRBJ1-5
v_gene: TRBV19
CDR3nt: TGTGCCAGTAGTTTCACCAGGGTTGGCAATCAGCCCCAGCATTTT
CDR3aa: CASSFTRVGNQPQHF

d_gene: TRBD1
abundance: .
j_gene: TRBJ2-7
v_gene: TRBV4-2
CDR3nt: TGTGCCAGCAGCCGGGATAGGGACAGTTCCTACGAGCAGTACTTC
CDR3aa: CASSRDRDSSYEQYF

d_gene: TRBD2
abundance: .
j_gene: TRBJ2-3
v_gene: TRBV13
CDR3nt: TGTGCCAGCAGCTTAGGGAGACCCGGGGGGTCAGATACGCAGTATTTT
CDR3aa: CASSLGRPGGSDTQYF

d_gene: TRBD1
abundance: .
j_gene: TRBJ1-2
v_gene: TRBV18
CDR3nt: TGTGCCAGCTCAGGGACAGCGACCAATAACTATGGCTACACCTTC
CDR3aa: CASSGTATNNYGYTF

d_gene: .
abundance: .
j_gene: TRBJ2-1
v_gene: TRBV25-1
CDR3nt: TGTGCCAGCAGTGACCGCCCCTTACAGTACAATGAGCAGTTCTTC
CDR3aa: CASSDRPLQYNEQFF

d_gene: .
abundance: once
j_gene: TRBJ2-7
v_gene: TRBV6-6
CDR3nt: TGTGCCAGCAGCCTCGGCCGCCCCGGGTCCTACGAGCAGTACTTC
CDR3aa: CASSLGRPGSYEQYF

d_gene: .
abundance: once
j_gene: TRBJ1-2
v_gene: TRBV9
CDR3nt: TGTGCCAGCAGCGCCCGACAGTTCACCTACCCTGATGGCTACACCTTC
CDR3aa: CASSARQFTYPDGYTF

d_gene: .
abundance: .
j_gene: TRBJ1-2
v_gene: TRBV5-1
CDR3nt: TGCGCCAGCAGGTCGACCGGGGGGTACACCTTC
CDR3aa: CASRSTGGYTF

d_gene: TRBD1
abundance: .
j_gene: TRBJ2-1
v_gene: TRBV5-1
CDR3nt: TGCGCCAGCAGCTTGGCAGGGACAGGTGAGCAGTTCTTC
CDR3aa: CASSLAGTGEQFF

d_gene: TRBD1
abundance: .
j_gene: TRBJ2-1
v_gene: TRBV5-4
CDR3nt: TGTGCCAGCAGCTCACAGGGGTCCCGAAATGAGCAGTTCTTC
CDR3aa: CASSSQGSRNEQFF

d_gene: .
abundance: .
j_gene: TRBJ2-1
v_gene: TRBV9
CDR3nt: TGTGCCAGCAGCCCCAGGGCGGGGGCCTCCTACAATGAGCAGTTCTTC
CDR3aa: CASSPRAGASYNEQFF

d_gene: TRBD2
abundance: once
j_gene: TRBJ2-7
v_gene: TRBV6-5
CDR3nt: TGTGCCAGCAGTTACTCGGGGACTAGCGGGAGTTACGAGCAGTACTTC
CDR3aa: CASSYSGTSGSYEQYF

d_gene: TRBD2
abundance: .
j_gene: TRBJ2-3
v_gene: TRBV2
CDR3nt: TGTGCCAGCCGGGCTAGCGGAAGCACAGATACGCAGTATTTT
CDR3aa: CASRASGSTDTQYF

d_gene: .
abundance: .
j_gene: TRBJ1-2
v_gene: TRBV2
CDR3nt: TGTGCCAGCATTGGGGGCAGGACTAACTATGGCTACACCTTC
CDR3aa: CASIGGRTNYGYTF

d_gene: .
abundance: .
j_gene: TRBJ1-1
v_gene: TRBV10-1
CDR3nt: TGCGCCAGCAGTGAGACAGCAAACACTGAAGCTTTCTTT
CDR3aa: CASSETANTEAFF

d_gene: TRBD1
abundance: .
j_gene: TRBJ2-7
v_gene: TRBV6-6
CDR3nt: TGTGCCAGCAGTAACTCGACAGGGGGAGGCTACGAGCAGTACTTC
CDR3aa: CASSNSTGGGYEQYF

d_gene: TRBD2
abundance: .
j_gene: TRBJ2-1
v_gene: TRBV5-1
CDR3nt: TGCGCCAGCAGCATAAGACTAGCCCCCCACAATGAGCAGTTCTTC
CDR3aa: CASSIRLAPHNEQFF

d_gene: .
abundance: once
j_gene: TRBJ2-5
v_gene: TRBV6-5
CDR3nt: TGTGCCAGCAGTTATCGCGGGCAGTACCAAGAGACCCAGTACTTC
CDR3aa: CASSYRGQYQETQYF

d_gene: TRBD1
abundance: .
j_gene: TRBJ1-5
v_gene: TRBV18
CDR3nt: TGTGCCAGCCGAACAGGGGGCAGGCAGCCCCAGCATTTT
CDR3aa: CASRTGGRQPQHF

d_gene: TRBD2
abundance: .
j_gene: TRBJ2-3
v_gene: TRBV6-6
CDR3nt: TGTGCCAGCAGTTACTCGCCAGCGGGAGGGCCGAAGCAGTATTTT
CDR3aa: CASSYSPAGGPKQYF

d_gene: TRBD2
abundance: .
j_gene: TRBJ2-3
v_gene: TRBV11-3
CDR3nt: TGTGCCAGCAAAAAAGCGGGGGAACGCACAGATACGCAGTATTTT
CDR3aa: CASKKAGERTDTQYF

d_gene: TRBD2
abundance: .
j_gene: TRBJ2-1
v_gene: TRBV10-3
CDR3nt: TGTGCCATCAGGGCCCACGGGACTAGCGGGAGTTGGGTATCGTCGGACAATGAGCAGTTCTTC
CDR3aa: CAIRAHGTSGSWVSSDNEQFF

d_gene: .
abundance: .
j_gene: TRBJ1-1
v_gene: TRBV7-9
CDR3nt: TGTGCCAGCAGCCCTCCGGGGAGGGGGATTAACACTGAAGCTTTCTTT
CDR3aa: CASSPPGRGINTEAFF

d_gene: TRBD1
abundance: .
j_gene: TRBJ2-7
v_gene: TRBV18
CDR3nt: TGTGCCAGCTCACCAGGACAGGTTCTCGAGCAGTACTTC
CDR3aa: CASSPGQVLEQYF

d_gene: .
abundance: .
j_gene: TRBJ1-1
v_gene: TRBV27
CDR3nt: TGTGCCAGCAGTCCATGGGCAGACACTGAAGCTTTCTTT
CDR3aa: CASSPWADTEAFF

d_gene: TRBD1
abundance: .
j_gene: TRBJ2-7
v_gene: TRBV28
CDR3nt: TGTGCCAGCAGTTTATACGATGCAAGGGGGCCGGGGGAGCAGTACTTC
CDR3aa: CASSLYDARGPGEQYF

d_gene: .
abundance: .
j_gene: TRBJ2-3
v_gene: TRBV10-3
CDR3nt: TGTGCCATCAGTGAACCTAGGGACTTCGGTGATACGCAGTATTTT
CDR3aa: CAISEPRDFGDTQYF

d_gene: TRBD2
abundance: .
j_gene: TRBJ2-2
v_gene: TRBV5-6
CDR3nt: TGTGCCAGCAGCAGGACTAGTCGCGACACCGGGGAGCTGTTTTTT
CDR3aa: CASSRTSRDTGELFF

d_gene: .
abundance: .
j_gene: TRBJ2-3
v_gene: TRBV9
CDR3nt: TGTGCCAGCAGCGTGGAGAGATTCGGGACTGGCACAGATACGCAGTATTTT
CDR3aa: CASSVERFGTGTDTQYF

d_gene: TRBD2
abundance: .
j_gene: TRBJ2-1
v_gene: TRBV4-1
CDR3nt: TGCGCCAGCAGCTCACCCCTAGCGGGGACGAATGAGCAGTTCTTC
CDR3aa: CASSSPLAGTNEQFF

d_gene: .
abundance: once
j_gene: TRBJ1-3
v_gene: TRBV28
CDR3nt: TGTGCCAGCCACACGGGGGTCTCTGGAAACACCATATATTTT
CDR3aa: CASHTGVSGNTIYF

d_gene: .
abundance: .
j_gene: TRBJ2-2
v_gene: TRBV6-1
CDR3nt: TGTGCCAGCGGACAGCTGAACACCGGGGAGCTGTTTTTT
CDR3aa: CASGQLNTGELFF